This is a list of T cell receptor beta chains from one sample in a study of blood T cell repertoires in COVID-19. Only in-frame clones appear in the TCRdb table, and some are missing; sequencing was by immunoSEQ multiplex PCR. The profile shows around 500,000 clones, 70% to 90% of them singletons. Sequenced input: peripheral blood. These receptors all stem from a human donor in a cohort sampled during active COVID-19. CDR3s include the opening cysteine and the closing phenylalanine or tryptophan. D genes are given only for firm matches.

TRBV5-5,TRBD2,TRBJ2-3,CASSLGLAGAGTDTQYF
TRBV7-8,TRBD1,TRBJ1-2,CASSLGGQESNYGYTF
TRBV29-1,.,TRBJ2-2,CSVEDPQVNTGELFF
TRBV11-2,.,TRBJ2-7,CASRPTGSPYEQYF
TRBV7-3,.,TRBJ1-2,CASSFSGTGQGYTF
TRBV7-9,.,TRBJ1-4,CASSPRRGVTNEKLFF
TRBV6-5,.,TRBJ1-5,CASTLEGVSNQPQHF
TRBV2,TRBD2,TRBJ2-3,CASRRSGSRSDTQYF
TRBV19,.,TRBJ1-1,CATGRDRNTEAFF
TRBV25-1,.,TRBJ1-2,CASKLAMGYTF
TRBV4-2,.,TRBJ2-3,CASSQVKMTRPSTDTQYF
TRBV12-1,.,TRBJ2-7,CASSFVWRETYEQYF
TRBV7-2,TRBD2,TRBJ2-1,CASRMGLAAWKRFF
TRBV27,.,TRBJ2-5,CASSSTLAGETQYF
TRBV28,TRBD1,TRBJ1-3,CASSHRGILSGNTIYF
TRBV4-2,.,TRBJ2-1,CASSYPRNHNNEQFF
TRBV4-1,.,TRBJ1-5,CASSPTGKGTQHF
TRBV29-1,.,TRBJ1-5,CSVRDSNQPQHF
TRBV19,.,TRBJ2-1,CASSIVQGSYNEQFF
TRBV27,TRBD1,TRBJ2-7,CASSFQGGFSSYEQYF
TRBV19,TRBD2,TRBJ2-5,CASSTGLGLAGAETQYF
TRBV21-1,.,TRBJ2-1,CASTAYSHPTGESRTDEQFF
TRBV19,TRBD1,TRBJ1-6,CASSTLDRNSPLHF
TRBV7-9,TRBD1,TRBJ2-7,CASKVGTGGEQYF
TRBV4-2,TRBD2,TRBJ2-1,CASSQEAGGHYNEQFF
TRBV10-3,TRBD2,TRBJ2-7,CAISEGRVSVSEQYF
TRBV6-5,TRBD1,TRBJ1-1,CASSYLQGALGTEAFF
TRBV9,TRBD2,TRBJ2-1,CASSDPNTSGRQNEQFF
TRBV20-1,.,TRBJ2-7,CSARRGYEQYF
TRBV27,TRBD1,TRBJ1-6,CASSLSPQGYNSPLHF
TRBV5-5,TRBD1,TRBJ1-1,CASSLEGGQGYLVRNTEAFF
TRBV4-1,.,TRBJ2-2,CASSQDHPRAGELFF
TRBV7-6,TRBD2,TRBJ2-5,CASSQLAGGQETQYF
TRBV19,.,TRBJ1-1,CASSIDPGSTEAFF
TRBV15,.,TRBJ1-1,CATSNLGVGTEAFF
TRBV30,.,TRBJ1-2,CAWSPESDSYGYTF
TRBV6-5,TRBD2,TRBJ2-5,CASSYSGLAQETQYF
TRBV5-1,TRBD2,TRBJ2-3,CASSRGTSGRLLITDTQYF
TRBV29-1,.,TRBJ1-2,CSVVMAAGANYGYTF
TRBV9,TRBD2,TRBJ2-1,CASSGRLAGYNEQFF
TRBV30,TRBD2,TRBJ2-1,CAWSSGSPNEQFF
TRBV9,TRBD2,TRBJ2-1,CASSVGTSANEQFF
TRBV12-3/TRBV12-4,.,TRBJ1-2,CASRPGGFYGYTF
TRBV9,TRBD1,TRBJ2-5,CASSVGVGGVVETQYF
TRBV6-2/TRBV6-3,TRBD2,TRBJ2-4,CASSYGLALNIQYF
TRBV6-5,.,TRBJ2-7,CASRGALRISEQYF